This T cell receptor (beta chain) was documented in a study of cytomegalovirus exposure and HLA in healthy donors. Turning to the study itself: Early released data had about 80 million unique TCRs, all coming from HLA-typed donors. The Caucasian-associated ancestry cluster held over 65% of under 450 genotyped donors.

In regard to this clone: Antigen: not known.

Findings of the study overall: In an earlier analysis, productive rearrangement rates for most beta V segments clustered near 87% or 30%.

Germline lookup yields CDR1 SGHTA and CDR2 FQGNSA. This CDR3 region has 14 residues. Trimming took 2 bases from V and 10 from J; bases not matched to a gene: 3. PCR involved 60 Vbeta and 13 Jbeta primers. Libraries were prepared by immunoSEQ multiplex PCR; TCRdb keeps only in-frame clonotypes and omits some of them. Here the sample spans about 190,000 clones, approximately 84% being singletons. This clonotype was sampled from a woman in her fifties or sixties in good health and CMV-seropositive. The material sequenced was PBMCs. This chain joins TRBV7-2 and TRBJ1-6; 9 bases are shared with TRBD1. CDR3 DNA sequence: TGTGCCAGCAGCTTAAACAGGGGGCTATCACCCCTCCACTTT. Residues: CASSLNRGLSPLHF.